This TCR beta chain was captured in a study of T cell responses to AZD1222 COVID-19 vaccine. The CDR3 consists of 15 residues. V dropped 5 bases and J dropped 0 bases, with 14 bases sitting between them. Germline values: CDR1 LNHDA, CDR2 SQIVND (reference sequence). As concerns this clone: What it binds is unknown.

TCRdb's copy holds only in-frame clones and misses some; the assay was immunoSEQ multiplex PCR. The data hold 150,000 to 200,000 clones, with around 92% observed a single time. General study results and limits: There were mostly white British donors and more females than males, and clonal diversity was possibly underestimated. Repertoire sampling occurred only after the peak T cell response. Baseline testing showed seropositivity in only a handful of AZD1222 recipients.

The sequence came from an adult in good health. The chain couples TRBV19 to TRBJ2-7; the D gene is possibly TRBD2 (6 bases). Sequences were derived from peripheral blood, sampled on day 0 of AZD1222 vaccination. The CDR3, as DNA: TGTGCCAGTAGTTTAGCCCGGGGGAGCTCCTACGAGCAGTACTTC. Amino acids: CASSLARGSSYEQYF.